This record looks at one TCR beta chain sequence and its context. Sequenced by immunoSEQ multiplex PCR; TCRdb stores in-frame clones only, minus some. Counted here are more than 200,000 clones, approximately 83% occurring once; the ten biggest clones make up approximately 4%. This sample is part of a study of blood T cell repertoires in COVID-19. The sequenced sample consisted of peripheral blood. This TCR derives from a man over 45 with active or convalescent COVID-19.

Written as DNA, the CDR3 is TGTTACGGAACTAGCGAGAGTCAAGAGACCCAGTACTTC. This gives the protein CYGTSESQETQYF. V usage is TRBV5-5 and J usage is TRBJ2-5; 7 bases align to TRBD2. The CDR3 runs 13 residues. Germline V gene data show CDR1 as SGHKS and CDR2 as YYEKEE (reference sequence).